This TCR beta chain is from a study of CD8 T cells in Susac syndrome. The authors sequenced TCR beta from blood CD8+ and CD4+ T cells. The controls, all healthy donors, were matched for age and sex. Negative isolation was used for CD8+ and CD4+ T cells and FACS enrichment for TEMRA cells. Roughly 0.45 to 1 ug RNA was reverse transcribed with random hexamers. The TCR beta CDR3 was amplified by immunoSEQ multiplex PCR across 54 Vbeta, 13 Jbeta. TCRdb independently ran MiXCR on the immunoSEQ multiplex PCR reads; one entry per CDR3 protein. The sample lists 130,000 to 150,000 distinct CDR3 sequences; around 94% were seen once. The CDR3 is made up of 14 amino acids. Deletions cut 4 bases from V and 7 bases from J, with 16 bases between. Germline values: CDR1 DFQATT, CDR2 SNEGSKA (reference sequence).

The receptor was derived from a human donor in good health. J is TRBJ2-2 and V is TRBV20-1, with D unclear. Material for sequencing was CD8+ T cells from PBMCs. CDR3 amino acids: CSATGPSVNGELFF. CDR3 coding DNA: TGCAGTGCTACCGGGCCCAGTGTGAACGGGGAGCTGTTTTTT.